The clone carrying this TCR beta chain occurred a few times. Its specificity is unknown. The data are from a study of T cells in Graves' hyperthyroidism and ophthalmopathy. Researchers took RNA transcripts and amplified the TCR beta CDR3 regions from them. Researchers ran a first-round RT-PCR on the TCR CDR3 using the HTBI primer set. One entry per CDR3 protein, called by TCRdb with MiXCR from the multiplex PCR reads. The sample holds 500,000 to 600,000 distinct CDR3 sequences, 40% to 50% seen once. CDR3 length equals 15 residues. Germline V gives CDR1 SQVTM, CDR2 ANQGSEA. The germline V and J ends were trimmed by 6 bases and 5 bases, with 20 bases remaining between them. Study-level findings and limits: Ophthalmopathy and stable hyperthyroidism were separated by a 13 V-J model.

The source is an adult woman with Graves' disease, either hyperthyroidism or ophthalmopathy (not recorded which). The specimen was peripheral blood or thyroid tissue (not recorded which). The chain uses TRBV29-1 and TRBJ1-5; D ambiguous. CDR3 protein: CSVSFSRQLDQPQHF. The CDR3 bases are TGCAGCGTCTCCTTTTCTCGGCAACTTGATCAGCCCCAGCATTTT.